Following are 5 T cell receptor beta chains from one sample sequenced in a study of shared clonotypes between healthy human individuals. Terminally differentiated effector memory CD45RA+ cells were left out of the naive CD8 fraction, which was CD45RO-negative and positively selected for CCR7. The table came from immunoSEQ multiplex PCR; TCRdb's copy has only in-frame clones and leaves some out. Counted here are approximately 2,000,000 clones, roughly 95% occurring once; the ten biggest clones make up more than 1.5%. Sequenced input: naive CD8+ T cells from PBMCs. The receptors stem from a man younger than 35 in good health. Some clones in this sample may be carry-over from other donors' samples.

This clone was observed a single time. This chain connects TRBV25-1 to TRBJ1-4; TRBD1 is a possible D gene (5 bases). The CDR3 runs 15 residues. Trimming cost V 2 bases and J 12 bases, with 19 bases left between them. In germline, CDR1 is MGHDK, CDR2 SYGVNS. CDR3 nucleotide sequence: TGTGCCAGCAGTGAAAGTAGCGCAGCGGAAGGGGAACTGTTTTTT. This gives the protein CASSESSAAEGELFF.

V and J are TRBV27 and TRBJ2-7; D may be TRBD1 (5 bases). The CDR3 totals 14 residues. V was shortened by 2 bases and J by 5 bases, with 13 bases between the two germline ends. Germline loops: CDR1 MNHEY, CDR2 SMNVEV (reference sequence). CDR3 amino acids: CASSLRQTHHEQYF. The CDR3 nucleotides are TGTGCCAGCAGTTTAAGACAGACCCACCACGAGCAGTACTTC.

The V call is TRBV7-8, the J call TRBJ2-3, with D tentatively TRBD2 (6 bases). Germline values: CDR1 SGHVS, CDR2 FQNEAQ. CDR3 length: 13 residues. V was cut by 3 bases and J by 5 bases, with 9 bases left in between. The CDR3 DNA reads as TGTGCCAGCAGCTTGCGGCGGGGAGATACGCAGTATTTT. It translates to CASSLRRGDTQYF.

The rearrangement uses TRBV19 and TRBJ1-5; no definite D call. V was shortened by 8 bases and J by 0 bases, with 11 bases between the two germline ends. The length of the CDR3 is 14 residues. CDR1 is LNHDA and CDR2 is SQIVND in the germline V gene (reference sequence). DNA of the CDR3: TGTGCCAGTTGCCCCTGGGATAGCAATCAGCCCCAGCATTTT. This sequence encodes CASCPWDSNQPQHF.

The rearrangement uses TRBV6-5 and TRBJ1-5; 7 nucleotides agree with TRBD1. The CDR3 is made up of 13 amino acids. Germline trimming cut 4 bases from V and 7 bases from J; bases unmatched to any gene: 4. Germline V gives CDR1 MNHEY, CDR2 SVGAGI. CDR3 amino acids: CASSSTGTQPQHF. As DNA, the CDR3 is TGTGCCAGCAGTTCGACAGGGACCCAGCCCCAGCATTTT.